Below, 7 T cell receptor beta chains from the same sample are listed, as sequenced in a study of shared clonotypes between healthy human individuals. TCRdb keeps only in-frame clones here, not all; method: immunoSEQ multiplex PCR. The sample gives about 1.5 million clones, about 98% of which show up once; around 0.47% is in the top ten. The sample comprised naive CD4+ T cells sorted from blood. Documented subset: CD45RA+ positively selected. The receptors stem from a man aged 25-45 years in good health.

The chain combines TRBV6-5 with TRBJ2-3, with a possible D match to TRBD2 (7 bases). Trimming pared 0 bases from V and 4 bases from J, leaving 14 bases between. This CDR3 region has 16 residues. The germline V gene encodes CDR1 MNHEY and CDR2 SVGAGI. Here the CDR3 DNA reads TGTGCCAGCAGTTACTCTCAGGGGAGGGTTGCAGATACGCAGTATTTT. Translating gives CASSYSQGRVADTQYF.

This chain's CDR3 is CASSLFSGNNQPQHF. CDR3 bases: TGTGCCAGCAGTTTATTTTCAGGGAACAATCAGCCCCAGCATTTT. V usage is TRBV28 and J usage is TRBJ1-5, with D perhaps matching TRBD1 (5 bases). The CDR3 is made up of 15 amino acids. CDR1 is MDHEN, CDR2 SYDVKM, per germline. V lost 1 base and J lost 3, with 10 bases in between.

V is TRBV29-1 and J is TRBJ2-1, with 8 bases identical to TRBD2. This CDR3 region has 13 residues. CDR1 is SQVTM and CDR2 is ANQGSEA in the germline V gene. V was pared by 6 bases and J by 8 bases, with 9 bases of the junction left unmatched. CDR3 DNA: TGCAGCGTCGGGGGGGGTATTCGGGATGAGCAGTTCTTC. This encodes CSVGGGIRDEQFF.

V usage is TRBV7-6 and J usage is TRBJ2-2; TRBD2 agrees at 11 bases. Trimming cost V 1 base and J 4 bases; bases outside gene matches: 5. The germline CDR1 and CDR2 sequences are SGHVS and FNYEAQ. The CDR3 runs 17 residues. The CDR3 protein is CASSLGSTSGSTGELFF. DNA for the CDR3: TGTGCCAGCAGCTTAGGATCTACTAGCGGGAGCACCGGGGAGCTGTTTTTT.

V is TRBV6-5 and J is TRBJ2-3; D gene ambiguous. V lost 6 bases, J lost 8 bases, and 9 bases lay in between. Germline loops: CDR1 MNHEY, CDR2 SVGAGI. CDR3 length: 11 residues. CDR3 amino acids: CASRTEVTQYF. The CDR3 DNA reads TGTGCCAGCAGGACGGAAGTTACGCAGTATTTT.

The chain joins TRBV7-9 to TRBJ1-1; the D is unclear. The CDR3 loop spans 12 amino acids. The V end lost 9 bases, the J end lost 1 base, and 9 bases lay between the germline ends. Germline V gene data show CDR1 as SEHNR and CDR2 as FQNEAQ (reference sequence). The CDR3 loop reads CARRTGNTEAFF. DNA for the CDR3: TGTGCCAGACGGACGGGGAACACTGAAGCTTTCTTT.

Here the CDR3 reads CASGDAGELFF. In DNA, the CDR3 is TGTGCCAGTGGGGATGCCGGGGAGCTGTTTTTT. This rearrangement joins TRBV7-3 to TRBJ2-2, with D unclear. Germline values: CDR1 SGHTA, CDR2 FQGTGA. The V and J ends lost 9 bases and 6 bases respectively, with 8 bases between them. The CDR3 contains 11 residues.